The rows below give T cell receptor beta chains drawn from one sample of a study of blood T cell repertoires in COVID-19. Measured with immunoSEQ multiplex PCR; TCRdb has only the in-frame clones, and not every one. The sample carries approximately 240,000 clones, approximately 86% recorded once. The sequenced sample was peripheral blood. The receptors originated from a human donor in a cohort sampled during active COVID-19. Each CDR3 is given without its conserved first and last residue. Fields, in order: V gene, J gene, clone size, D gene, CDR3 protein. A D gene is named only where the DNA matches it firmly. Clone size is given for some rows only: seen once, a few or many times, or a class if the clone is expanded.

V gene: TRBV9
J gene: TRBJ1-1
clone size: .
D gene: .
CDR3 protein: ASSVWAGSEAF

V gene: TRBV6-6
J gene: TRBJ1-5
clone size: .
D gene: TRBD1
CDR3 protein: ASSYSRAGGSRPQH

V gene: TRBV6-4
J gene: TRBJ2-2
clone size: few
D gene: .
CDR3 protein: ASSRGQNTGELF

V gene: TRBV7-9
J gene: TRBJ2-3
clone size: .
D gene: .
CDR3 protein: ASSLRLTDTQY

V gene: TRBV7-2
J gene: TRBJ2-2
clone size: .
D gene: .
CDR3 protein: ASSLGAGRTGELF

V gene: TRBV29-1
J gene: TRBJ2-1
clone size: .
D gene: .
CDR3 protein: SVDFSAGNEQF

V gene: TRBV6-1
J gene: TRBJ2-1
clone size: .
D gene: TRBD1
CDR3 protein: ASSEASGQGYNEQF

V gene: TRBV4-1
J gene: TRBJ1-1
clone size: .
D gene: .
CDR3 protein: ASSQVQGGNTEAF

V gene: TRBV7-9
J gene: TRBJ1-4
clone size: .
D gene: TRBD1
CDR3 protein: ASSQTGSHEKLF

V gene: TRBV9
J gene: TRBJ2-5
clone size: .
D gene: .
CDR3 protein: ASSVQGPETQY

V gene: TRBV27
J gene: TRBJ1-2
clone size: once
D gene: .
CDR3 protein: ATGTYYGYT

V gene: TRBV6-5
J gene: TRBJ1-3
clone size: .
D gene: .
CDR3 protein: ASSSRGLGNTIY

V gene: TRBV5-5
J gene: TRBJ2-1
clone size: .
D gene: TRBD1
CDR3 protein: PSSRGPGQGTRLF

V gene: TRBV5-1
J gene: TRBJ2-5
clone size: .
D gene: TRBD2
CDR3 protein: ASSGGASGVQETQY

V gene: TRBV10-1
J gene: TRBJ2-2
clone size: .
D gene: TRBD1
CDR3 protein: ASRTGITGELF

V gene: TRBV19
J gene: TRBJ2-3
clone size: .
D gene: .
CDR3 protein: ASSTWASTDTQY

V gene: TRBV7-9
J gene: TRBJ2-1
clone size: .
D gene: TRBD2
CDR3 protein: ASSRYLAGERNEQF